One sample yielded the 29 T cell receptor beta chains listed below, sequenced in a study of blood T cell repertoires in COVID-19. Here immunoSEQ multiplex PCR was the method, and the copy in TCRdb shows in-frame clones only, minus some. The repertoire holds more than 250,000 clones, with about 92% as singletons. The specimen sequenced was PBMCs or T cells enriched from blood (not recorded which). The origin of the receptors is a woman in her twenties or thirties who had recovered from COVID-19.

This CDR3 reads CASSSGQGLAAFF. The CDR3 DNA follows: TGTGCCAGCAGCTCCGGACAGGGGTTAGCAGCTTTCTTT. The rearrangement joins TRBV7-9 to TRBJ1-1; 9 bases are a match to TRBD1. CDR3 size: 13 residues. V trimming: 4 bases; J trimming: 10 bases; junction bases outside the gene matches: 7. Per the germline V gene, CDR1 is SEHNR and CDR2 is FQNEAQ (reference sequence).

A word on this clone: The sample contains more than one DNA sequence encoding this CDR3. J is TRBJ1-5 and V is TRBV2; 10 positions match TRBD1. After removal of 6 bases from V and 4 bases from J, the junction contained 3 bases not matched to a gene. The CDR3 loop spans 14 amino acids. The germline V gene has CDR1 SNHLY and CDR2 FYNNEI. CDR3 protein: CASSGQGENQPQHF. CDR3 sequence (DNA): TGTGCCAGCAGCGGACAGGGGGAAAATCAGCCCCAGCATTTT.

In this sample, this clone turned up once. J is TRBJ1-1 and V is TRBV18; D call uncertain. Trimming left V 0 bases short and J 1 base short, with 9 bases between. CDR3 size: 15 residues. The V gene's germline CDR1 is KGHSH and CDR2 LQKENI. The DNA for the CDR3 is TGTGCCAGCTCACCACCTGGCCTAGGGAACACTGAAGCTTTCTTT. Its translation is CASSPPGLGNTEAFF.

The chain uses TRBV3-1 (or the pseudogene TRBV3-2) and TRBJ1-6, with D possibly matching TRBD1 (5 bases). Per the germline V gene, CDR1 is LGHDT and CDR2 is YNNKEL (reference sequence). The CDR3 runs to 15 residues. The V gene lost 4 bases and the J gene lost 6 bases, with 13 bases spanning the gap. This chain's CDR3 is CASSPRQGGNSPLHF. Here the CDR3 DNA reads TGTGCCAGCAGCCCGCGGCAGGGCGGTAATTCACCCCTCCACTTT.

The chain is built from TRBV28 and TRBJ1-1, with 8 positions matching TRBD1. The CDR3 has 15 residues. The ends lost 5 bases at V and 0 bases at J; junction bases unmatched: 5. The germline CDR1 and CDR2 sequences are MDHEN and SYDVKM. The CDR3 sequence is CASSPPGQVNTEAFF. For the CDR3, the DNA is TGTGCCAGCAGTCCCCCGGGACAGGTGAACACTGAAGCTTTCTTT. The whole variable domain, remainder taken from reference TRBV28 and TRBJ1-1, is DVKVTQSSRYLVKRTGEKVFLECVQDMDHENMFWYRQDPGLGLRLIYFSYDVKMKEKGDIPEGYSVSREKKERFSLILESASTNQTSMYLCASSPPGQVNTEAFFGQGTRLTVV.

The chain uses TRBV15 and TRBJ1-5; D uncertain. CDR3 size: 13 residues. V lost 2 bases, J lost 6 bases, and 8 bases lay in between. Per the germline V gene, CDR1 is LNHNV and CDR2 is YYDKDF (reference sequence). The CDR3 reads CATSRRGSQPQHF. The CDR3 region has the DNA TGTGCCACCAGCAGACGAGGGAGTCAGCCCCAGCATTTT.

V usage is TRBV5-1 and J usage is TRBJ1-2; TRBD1 matches 7 bases. Trimming at V came to 4 bases and at J to 7 bases, leaving 16 bases not matched to a gene. This CDR3 has 16 residues. The germline gives CDR1 SGHRS, CDR2 YFSETQ. The chain's CDR3 is CASSPRWDSNARGYTF. CDR3 sequence (DNA): TGCGCCAGCAGCCCCCGATGGGACAGTAACGCGCGTGGCTACACCTTC.

The chain combines TRBV28 with TRBJ2-7; TRBD1 is a possible D gene (6 bases). The CDR3 runs 12 residues. The germline V gene has CDR1 MDHEN and CDR2 SYDVKM. Trimming took 9 bases from V and 2 from J, leaving 11 bases between them. CDR3 nucleotides: TGTGCCAGTTTACAGGGTACCTACGAGCAGTACTTC. It translates to CASLQGTYEQYF.

This chain links TRBV2 with TRBJ2-1; D might be TRBD2 (6 bases). The CDR3 sequence is 13 residues long. From germline, CDR1 is SNHLY and CDR2 FYNNEI. V lost 4 bases to trimming and J lost 9 bases, with 13 bases between them. The CDR3 region has the DNA TGTGCCAGCAGTGCGGGGGTGAGGGTTGAGCAGTTCTTC. Protein: CASSAGVRVEQFF. The whole variable domain, remainder taken from reference TRBV2 and TRBJ2-1, is EPEVTQTPSHQVTQMGQEVILRCVPISNHLYFYWYRQILGQKVEFLVSFYNNEISEKSEIFDDQFSVERPDGSNFTLKIRSTKLEDSAMYFCASSAGVRVEQFFGPGTRLTVL.

The V gene is TRBV28, the J gene TRBJ1-5; a possible D gene is TRBD1 (5 bases). Trimming shortened V by 10 bases and J by 1 base, and 11 bases separated the two germline ends. CDR1 and CDR2 (germline): MDHEN, SYDVKM. This CDR3 has 13 residues. CDR3 loop: CAIRGKSNQPQHF. DNA for the CDR3: TGTGCCATTAGGGGAAAGAGCAATCAGCCCCAGCATTTT.

The genes are TRBV6-1 and TRBJ1-3, with D uncertain. CDR1 is MNHNS and CDR2 is SASEGT in the germline V gene. V gave up 1 base and J gave up 3 bases, with 7 bases separating them. The CDR3 runs to 14 residues. In nucleotides, the CDR3 is TGTGCCAGCAGTGAAGTGGGCAGTGGAAACACCATATATTTT. Amino acid sequence: CASSEVGSGNTIYF.

The rearrangement links TRBV19 to TRBJ2-1, with 8 positions matching TRBD1. Germline values: CDR1 LNHDA, CDR2 SQIVND (reference sequence). CDR3 size: 15 residues. After removal of 1 base from V and 9 bases from J, the junction contained 8 bases not matched to a gene. The CDR3 loop is CASSIGTGGPGEQFF. CDR3 bases: TGTGCCAGTAGTATAGGAACAGGGGGGCCGGGTGAGCAGTTCTTC.

This chain links TRBV9 with TRBJ2-4; no definite D call. Trimming stripped 4 bases from V and 6 bases from J, with 20 bases between. The CDR3 consists of 16 residues. Germline V gene data show CDR1 as SGDLS and CDR2 as YYNGEE. CDR3 loop: CASSPSGPAGGNIQYF. DNA for the CDR3: TGTGCCAGCAGCCCATCTGGGCCAGCCGGTGGAAACATTCAGTACTTC. Full variable domain (outside the CDR3, taken from reference TRBV9 and TRBJ2-4): DSGVTQTPKHLITATGQRVTLRCSPRSGDLSVYWYQQSLDQGLQFLIQYYNGEERAKGNILERFSAQQFPDLHSELNLSSLELGDSALYFCASSPSGPAGGNIQYFGAGTRLSVL.

The chain is built from TRBV2 and TRBJ2-7, with 8 bases aligning to TRBD1. V shed 3 bases and J 2 bases; nucleotides not matched to a gene: 6. CDR1 and CDR2 from the germline V gene are SNHLY and FYNNEI. The CDR3 contains 15 residues. CDR3 sequence: CASSEGDRFPYEQYF. The CDR3 DNA is TGTGCCAGCAGTGAGGGGGACAGGTTCCCCTACGAGCAGTACTTC. Using reference TRBV2 and TRBJ2-7 for the parts outside the CDR3, the full variable domain is EPEVTQTPSHQVTQMGQEVILRCVPISNHLYFYWYRQILGQKVEFLVSFYNNEISEKSEIFDDQFSVERPDGSNFTLKIRSTKLEDSAMYFCASSEGDRFPYEQYFGPGTRLTVT.

The chain has TRBV28 and TRBJ1-6, with a possible D match to TRBD1 (5 bases). The germline V and J ends were trimmed by 4 bases and 7 bases, with 14 bases remaining between them. The length of the CDR3 is 15 residues. Germline V gene data show CDR1 as MDHEN and CDR2 as SYDVKM. CDR3 sequence (DNA): TGTGCCAGCAGTTCCCCGGGGGGTGGCAATTCACCCCTCCACTTT. Protein sequence: CASSSPGGGNSPLHF.

V and J are TRBV19 and TRBJ1-6; maybe TRBD1 (6 bases). Per germline, CDR1 LNHDA and CDR2 SQIVND (reference sequence). CDR3 length: 13 amino acids. The V and J ends lost 6 bases and 7 bases respectively, with 10 bases between them. The CDR3 region is CASRAGENSPLHF. The CDR3 nucleotides read TGTGCCAGTAGGGCAGGGGAGAATTCACCCCTCCACTTT.

The rearrangement links TRBV13 to TRBJ2-7, with D possibly matching TRBD2 (5 bases). The ends were cut back, 5 bases at V and 5 bases at J, with 13 bases in the middle. CDR3 length: 13 amino acids. Looked up from germline, CDR1 is PRHDT and CDR2 is FYEKMQ (reference sequence). Here the CDR3 DNA reads TGTGCCAGCAGCCCCATCCCGGGGAACGAGCAGTACTTC. Translating it yields CASSPIPGNEQYF.

This clone has just one count. The chain joins TRBV4-3 to TRBJ2-5; 7 nucleotides line up with TRBD1. The CDR3 runs to 15 residues. Trimming removed 4 bases from V and 1 base from J; junction bases left unmatched: 6. Germline loops: CDR1 LGHNA, CDR2 YSLEER. The CDR3 sequence is CASSLQTGAQETQYF. The CDR3 DNA sequence: TGCGCCAGCAGCCTACAAACAGGGGCCCAAGAGACCCAGTACTTC.

The chain joins TRBV7-6 to TRBJ1-2; 9 nucleotides agree with TRBD1. J gave up 7 bases and V 3 bases, and 12 bases lay outside the gene matches. The CDR3 consists of 16 residues. Germline V CDR1 and CDR2: SGHVS, FNYEAQ. The CDR3 loop is CASSFGTGRRDLGYTF. The CDR3 bases are TGTGCCAGCAGCTTCGGGACAGGGCGGCGGGATCTTGGCTACACCTTC.

The rearrangement uses TRBV5-1 and TRBJ1-2; D unclear. The CDR3 sequence is 14 residues long. Between the trimmed V and J ends, which lost 4 bases and 8 bases, there was a span of 18 bases. Germline V gene data show CDR1 as SGHRS and CDR2 as YFSETQ. CDR3 protein: CASSVGISSEGYTF. In DNA form, the CDR3 reads TGCGCCAGCAGCGTTGGAATCAGTTCGGAGGGCTACACCTTC.

The V gene is TRBV18, the J gene TRBJ2-2; tentative D call: TRBD2 (6 bases). V dropped 2 bases and J dropped 2 bases, with 15 bases sitting between them. Germline CDR1 and CDR2: KGHSH and LQKENI. This CDR3 has 17 residues. CDR3 DNA: TGTGCCAGCTCACCAATTCATTCCGGGGGAAACACCGGGGAGCTGTTTTTT. It is translated as CASSPIHSGGNTGELFF.

As regards this clone: Sequence at one end of the junction differs from germline and may be a read error. This chain links TRBV27 with TRBJ2-3; the match to TRBD2 covers 7 bases. CDR3 length equals 18 residues. Per germline, CDR1 MNHEY and CDR2 SMNVEV (reference sequence). The CDR3 region has the DNA TGTGCCAGCAGTTTTGCTCCGGCCGGGACTATGGGCACAGGTACGCAGTATTTT. Its translation: CASSFAPAGTMGTGTQYF.

The chain joins TRBV6-6 to TRBJ2-3, with unresolved D. The V gene lost 2 bases and the J gene lost 2 bases, with 14 bases spanning the gap. This CDR3 spans 16 amino acids. Germline values: CDR1 MNHNY, CDR2 SVGAGI (reference sequence). This CDR3 reads CASSYTVEPTTDTQYF. CDR3 in DNA: TGTGCCAGCAGTTACACCGTAGAGCCTACCACAGATACGCAGTATTTT.

The chain carries TRBV27 and TRBJ1-6; tentatively, D is TRBD1 (5 bases). CDR1 MNHEY and CDR2 SMNVEV come from the germline V gene (reference sequence). The CDR3 has 13 residues. Trimming shortened V by 2 bases and J by 9 bases, and 8 bases separated the two germline ends. DNA of the CDR3: TGTGCCAGCAGTTTACAGGGAGGTTCACCCCTCCACTTT. Amino acid sequence: CASSLQGGSPLHF.

The gene calls are TRBV28 and TRBJ2-7; 10 nucleotides align to TRBD1. The trim removed 2 bases at V and 6 bases at J, leaving 10 bases unmatched. Germline CDR1 is MDHEN and CDR2 is SYDVKM. The CDR3 totals 16 residues. The CDR3 DNA is TGTGCCAGCAGTTTAACCCAGGGACAGGGGAGGCTCGAGCAGTACTTC. It codes for CASSLTQGQGRLEQYF.

J is TRBJ2-5 and V is TRBV3-1 (or the pseudogene TRBV3-2), with 16 bases that match TRBD2. The junction had 9 bases not matched to a gene; V was cut back by 10 bases and J by 1 base. This CDR3 spans 17 amino acids. Germline lookup yields CDR1 LGHDT and CDR2 YNNKEL (reference sequence). The chain's CDR3 is CAIQPGLAGGIQETQYF. The CDR3 coding sequence is TGTGCCATCCAGCCGGGACTAGCGGGAGGGATCCAAGAGACCCAGTACTTC.

This chain uses TRBV5-4 with TRBJ2-2; TRBD1 might be the D (7 bases). V was cut by 0 bases and J by 6 bases, with 12 bases left in between. CDR1 is SGHNT and CDR2 is YYREEE in the germline V gene (reference sequence). The CDR3 has 15 residues. CDR3 sequence: CASSLGDRDSGELFF. In DNA, the CDR3 is TGTGCCAGCAGCTTGGGAGACAGGGACTCCGGGGAGCTGTTTTTT.

The chain links TRBV9 to TRBJ1-6; D remains ambiguous. The CDR3 sequence is 14 residues long. Trimming shortened V by 4 bases and J by 4 bases, and 9 bases separated the two germline ends. Germline loops: CDR1 SGDLS, CDR2 YYNGEE. The CDR3 is CASSTHRYNSPLHF. CDR3 coding DNA: TGTGCCAGCAGCACACACCGATATAATTCACCCCTCCACTTT.

The chain recombines TRBV12-3 or TRBV12-4 with TRBJ1-1; D remains ambiguous. Trimming took off 6 bases at V and 5 bases at J, with 13 bases between the two ends. The length of the CDR3 is 13 residues. The CDR3 spells CASSPRSETEAFF. In DNA, the CDR3 is TGTGCCAGCAGCCCCCGTTCGGAGACTGAAGCTTTCTTT.